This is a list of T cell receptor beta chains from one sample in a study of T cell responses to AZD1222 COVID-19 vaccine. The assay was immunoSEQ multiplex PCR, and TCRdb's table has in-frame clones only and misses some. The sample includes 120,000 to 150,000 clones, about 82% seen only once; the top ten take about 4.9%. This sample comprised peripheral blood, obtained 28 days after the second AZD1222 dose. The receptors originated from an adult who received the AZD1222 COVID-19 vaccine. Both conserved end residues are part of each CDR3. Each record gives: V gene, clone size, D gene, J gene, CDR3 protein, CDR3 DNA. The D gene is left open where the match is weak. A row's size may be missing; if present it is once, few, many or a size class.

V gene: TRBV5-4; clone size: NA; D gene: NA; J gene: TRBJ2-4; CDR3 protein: CASSLALDGAKSIQYF; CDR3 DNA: TGTGCCAGCAGCTTGGCCTTGGACGGCGCCAAAAGCATTCAGTACTTC
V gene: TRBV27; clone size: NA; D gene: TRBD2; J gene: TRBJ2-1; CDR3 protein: CASSFHRLAGGNEQFF; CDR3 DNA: TGTGCCAGCAGTTTCCACCGACTAGCGGGGGGCAATGAGCAGTTCTTC
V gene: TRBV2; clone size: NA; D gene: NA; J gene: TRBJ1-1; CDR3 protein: CASGREGYTEAFF; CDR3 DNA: TGTGCCAGCGGCCGGGAGGGTTACACTGAAGCTTTCTTT
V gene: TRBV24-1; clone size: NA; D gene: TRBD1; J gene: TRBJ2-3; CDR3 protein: CATSDIAAGQGDTQYF; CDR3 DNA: TGTGCCACCAGTGACATTGCTGCCGGACAGGGTGATACGCAGTATTTT
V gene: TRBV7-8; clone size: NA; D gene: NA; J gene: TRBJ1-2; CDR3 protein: CASSLGTAQGYTF; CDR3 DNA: TGTGCCAGCAGCTTAGGGACGGCCCAGGGCTACACCTTC
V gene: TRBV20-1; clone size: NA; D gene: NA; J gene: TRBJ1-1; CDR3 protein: CSGAENTEAFF; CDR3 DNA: TGCAGTGGGGCCGAGAACACTGAAGCTTTCTTT
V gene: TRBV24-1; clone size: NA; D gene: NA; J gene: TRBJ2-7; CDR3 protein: CATTEFPTWAYEQYF; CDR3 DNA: TGTGCCACCACTGAATTTCCTACATGGGCCTACGAGCAGTACTTC
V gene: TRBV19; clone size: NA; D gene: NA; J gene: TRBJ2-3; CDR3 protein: CASSLYRSTDTQYF; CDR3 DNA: TGTGCCAGTAGTCTATACAGAAGCACAGATACGCAGTATTTT
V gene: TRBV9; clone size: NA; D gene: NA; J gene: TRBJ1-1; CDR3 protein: CASSVAGWNTEAFF; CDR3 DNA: TGTGCCAGCAGCGTAGCGGGGTGGAACACTGAAGCTTTCTTT
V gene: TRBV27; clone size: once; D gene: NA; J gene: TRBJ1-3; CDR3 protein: CASRDISGNTIYF; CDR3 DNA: TGTGCCAGCAGGGACATCTCTGGAAACACCATATATTTT
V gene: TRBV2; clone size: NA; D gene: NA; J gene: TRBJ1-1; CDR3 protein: CASSGGETEAFF; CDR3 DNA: TGTGCCAGCAGTGGTGGGGAAACTGAAGCTTTCTTT
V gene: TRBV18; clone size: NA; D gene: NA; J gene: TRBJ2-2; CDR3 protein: CASSPLMGAEDANTGELFF; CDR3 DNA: TGTGCCAGCTCACCATTAATGGGAGCGGAGGACGCGAACACCGGGGAGCTGTTTTTT
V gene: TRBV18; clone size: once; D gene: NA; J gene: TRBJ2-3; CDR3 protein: CASSPFRTSTDTQYF; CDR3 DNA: TGTGCCAGCTCTCCCTTCCGGACTAGCACAGATACGCAGTATTTT
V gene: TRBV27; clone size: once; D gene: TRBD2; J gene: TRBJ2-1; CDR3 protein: CASSAGTSIYNEQFF; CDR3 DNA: TGTGCCAGCAGTGCAGGGACTAGCATCTACAATGAGCAGTTCTTC
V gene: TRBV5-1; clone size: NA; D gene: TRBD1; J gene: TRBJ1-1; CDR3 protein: CASSQGQLNTEAFF; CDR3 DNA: TGCGCCAGCAGCCAGGGACAGTTGAACACTGAAGCTTTCTTT
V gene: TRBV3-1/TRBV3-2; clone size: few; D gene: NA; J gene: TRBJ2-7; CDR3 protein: CASSQTNYEQYF; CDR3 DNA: TGTGCCAGCAGCCAAACAAACTACGAGCAGTACTTC
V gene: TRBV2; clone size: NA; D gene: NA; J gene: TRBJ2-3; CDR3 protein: CASSRDSTDTQYF; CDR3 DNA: TGTGCCAGCAGTCGGGACAGCACAGATACGCAGTATTTT
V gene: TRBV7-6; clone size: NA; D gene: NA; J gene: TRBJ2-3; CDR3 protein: CASSLNQASDTQYF; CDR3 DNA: TGTGCCAGCAGCTTAAACCAGGCTAGCGATACGCAGTATTTT
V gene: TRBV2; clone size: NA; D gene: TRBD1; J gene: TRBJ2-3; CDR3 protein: CASSRDRGISDTQYF; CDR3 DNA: TGTGCCAGCAGCCGGGACAGGGGTATCTCAGATACGCAGTATTTT
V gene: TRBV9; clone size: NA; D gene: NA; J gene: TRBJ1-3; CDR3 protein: CASSGDPTGNTIYF; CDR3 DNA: TGTGCCAGCAGCGGGGACCCAACTGGAAACACCATATATTTT